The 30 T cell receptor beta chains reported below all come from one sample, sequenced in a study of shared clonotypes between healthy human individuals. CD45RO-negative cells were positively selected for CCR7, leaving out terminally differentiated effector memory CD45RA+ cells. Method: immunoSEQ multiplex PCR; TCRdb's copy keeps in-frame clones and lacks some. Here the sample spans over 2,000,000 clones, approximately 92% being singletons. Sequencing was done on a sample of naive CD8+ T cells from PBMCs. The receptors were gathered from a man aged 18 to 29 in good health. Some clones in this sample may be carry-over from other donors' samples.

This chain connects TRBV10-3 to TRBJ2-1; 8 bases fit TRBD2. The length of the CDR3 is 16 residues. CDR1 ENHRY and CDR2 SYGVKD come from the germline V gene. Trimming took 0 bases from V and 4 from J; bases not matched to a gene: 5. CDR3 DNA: TGTGCCATCAGTGAGTCGTGGCTAGCGGGTTACAATGAGCAGTTCTTC. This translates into CAISESWLAGYNEQFF.

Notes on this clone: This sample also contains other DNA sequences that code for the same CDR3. The DNA of the CDR3 is TGTGCCAGCAGGACTAGCGGTTACGAGCAGTACTTC. Its translation: CASRTSGYEQYF. This chain links TRBV28 with TRBJ2-7, with 9 bases that match TRBD2. Germline lookup yields CDR1 MDHEN and CDR2 SYDVKM. This CDR3 is 12 amino acids long. V shed 6 bases, J shed 4 bases, and the junction held 1 base outside the gene matches.

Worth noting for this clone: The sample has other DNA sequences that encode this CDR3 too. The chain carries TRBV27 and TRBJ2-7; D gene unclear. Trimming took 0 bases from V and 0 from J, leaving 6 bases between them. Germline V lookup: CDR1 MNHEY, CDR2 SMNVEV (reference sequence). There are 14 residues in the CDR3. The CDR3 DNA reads TGTGCCAGCAGTTTATCGGGCGTCTCCTACGAGCAGTACTTC. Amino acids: CASSLSGVSYEQYF.

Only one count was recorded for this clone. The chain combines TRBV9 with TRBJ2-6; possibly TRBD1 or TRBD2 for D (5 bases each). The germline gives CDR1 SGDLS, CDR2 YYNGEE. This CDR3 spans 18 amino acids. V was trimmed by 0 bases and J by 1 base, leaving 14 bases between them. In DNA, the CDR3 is TGTGCCAGCAGCGTAGGAAGGGACCGCGAGTCTGGGGCCAACGTCCTGACTTTC. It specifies CASSVGRDRESGANVLTF.

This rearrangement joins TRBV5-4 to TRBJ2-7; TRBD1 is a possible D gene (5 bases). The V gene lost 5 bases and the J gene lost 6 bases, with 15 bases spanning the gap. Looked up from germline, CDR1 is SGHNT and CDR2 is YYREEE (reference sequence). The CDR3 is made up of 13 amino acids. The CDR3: CASRWGVIGEQYF. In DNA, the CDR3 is TGTGCCAGCAGGTGGGGCGTCATAGGCGAGCAGTACTTC.

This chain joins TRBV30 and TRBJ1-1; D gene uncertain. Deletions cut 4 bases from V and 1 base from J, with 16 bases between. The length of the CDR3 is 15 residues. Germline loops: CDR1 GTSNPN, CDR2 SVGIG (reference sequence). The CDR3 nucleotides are TGTGCCTGGAACGAGAAAGACCCTAGGAACACTGAAGCTTTCTTT. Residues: CAWNEKDPRNTEAFF.

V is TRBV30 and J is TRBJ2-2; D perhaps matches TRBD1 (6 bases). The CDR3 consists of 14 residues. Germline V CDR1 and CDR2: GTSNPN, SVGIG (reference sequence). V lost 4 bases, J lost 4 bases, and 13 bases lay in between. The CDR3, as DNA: TGTGCCTGGAATTCTCAGGGGTTCACCGGGGAGCTGTTTTTT. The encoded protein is CAWNSQGFTGELFF.

CDR3 in amino acids: CASSLPGPAYEQYF. CDR3 nucleotide sequence: TGTGCCAGCTCCCTTCCGGGCCCCGCCTACGAGCAGTACTTC. The chain carries TRBV18 and TRBJ2-7; no definite D call. CDR1 is KGHSH and CDR2 is LQKENI in the germline V gene. The CDR3 is 14 residues long. The V end was cut by 6 bases, the J end by 2 bases, with 14 bases between.

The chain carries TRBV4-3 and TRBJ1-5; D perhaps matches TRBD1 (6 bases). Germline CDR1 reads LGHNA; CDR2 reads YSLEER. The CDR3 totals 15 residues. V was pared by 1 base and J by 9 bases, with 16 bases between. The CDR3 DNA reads TGCGCCAGCAGCCAAGGGCGGGGGGCCGCGGGGCCCCAGCATTTT. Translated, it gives CASSQGRGAAGPQHF.

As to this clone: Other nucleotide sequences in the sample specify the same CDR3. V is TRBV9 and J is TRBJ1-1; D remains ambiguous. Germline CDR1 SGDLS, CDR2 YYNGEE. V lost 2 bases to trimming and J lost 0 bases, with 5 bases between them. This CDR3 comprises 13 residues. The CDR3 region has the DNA TGTGCCAGCAGCGTTTCAGTGAACACTGAAGCTTTCTTT. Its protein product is CASSVSVNTEAFF.

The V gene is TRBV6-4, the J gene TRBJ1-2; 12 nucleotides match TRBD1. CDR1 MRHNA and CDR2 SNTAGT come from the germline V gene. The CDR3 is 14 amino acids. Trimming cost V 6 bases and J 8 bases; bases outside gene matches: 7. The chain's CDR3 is CASSPGTGGFGYTF. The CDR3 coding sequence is TGTGCCAGCAGCCCCGGGACAGGGGGCTTCGGCTACACCTTC.

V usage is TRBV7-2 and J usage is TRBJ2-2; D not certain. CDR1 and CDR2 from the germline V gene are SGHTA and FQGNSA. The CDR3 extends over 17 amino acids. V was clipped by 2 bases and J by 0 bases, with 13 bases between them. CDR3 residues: CASSLTFSRSNTGELFF. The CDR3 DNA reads TGTGCCAGCAGCTTAACGTTTAGTCGGTCGAACACCGGGGAGCTGTTTTTT.

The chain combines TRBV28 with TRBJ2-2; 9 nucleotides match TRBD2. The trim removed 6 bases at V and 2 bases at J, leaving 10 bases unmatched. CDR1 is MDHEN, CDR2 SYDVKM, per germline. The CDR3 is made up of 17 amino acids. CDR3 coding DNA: TGTGCCAGCAGCCCTTGGACTAGCGATATAAACACCGGGGAGCTGTTTTTT. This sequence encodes CASSPWTSDINTGELFF.

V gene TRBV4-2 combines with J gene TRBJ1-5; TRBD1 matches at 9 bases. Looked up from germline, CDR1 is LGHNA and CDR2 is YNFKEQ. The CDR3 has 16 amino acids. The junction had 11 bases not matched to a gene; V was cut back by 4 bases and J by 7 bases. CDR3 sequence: CASSPFSKDRGQPQHF. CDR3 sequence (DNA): TGTGCCAGCAGCCCTTTCTCAAAGGACAGGGGCCAGCCCCAGCATTTT.

The CDR3 DNA is TGTGCCAGCAGTCCAAAGTTGGGGGGAAACACTGAAGCTTTCTTT. Encoded protein: CASSPKLGGNTEAFF. The genes are TRBV6-1 and TRBJ1-1, with D possibly TRBD1 on 5 matching bases. Trimming took off 5 bases at V and 2 bases at J, with 15 bases between the two ends. CDR1 is MNHNS and CDR2 is SASEGT in the germline V gene. The CDR3 sequence is 15 residues long.

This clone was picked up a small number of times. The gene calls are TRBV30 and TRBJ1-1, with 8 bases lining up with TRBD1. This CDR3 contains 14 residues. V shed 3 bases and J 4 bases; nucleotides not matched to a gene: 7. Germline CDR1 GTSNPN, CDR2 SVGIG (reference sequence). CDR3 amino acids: CAWSDPTGVTEAFF. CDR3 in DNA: TGTGCCTGGAGCGACCCGACAGGGGTCACTGAAGCTTTCTTT.

CDR3 DNA sequence: TGCGCCAGCAGCCCTCCTGAGGGGCTCACTGAAGCTTTCTTT. Translation: CASSPPEGLTEAFF. The V gene is TRBV4-3, the J gene TRBJ1-1; perhaps TRBD1 as D (5 bases). CDR3 length: 14 residues. The V gene lost 4 bases and the J gene lost 4 bases, with 13 bases spanning the gap. Germline CDR1 reads LGHNA; CDR2 reads YSLEER.

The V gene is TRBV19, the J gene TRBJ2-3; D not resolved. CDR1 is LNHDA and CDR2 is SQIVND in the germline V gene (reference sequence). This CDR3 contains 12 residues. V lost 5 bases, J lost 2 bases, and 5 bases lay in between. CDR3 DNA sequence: TGTGCCAGTAGTGAATACACAGATACGCAGTATTTT. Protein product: CASSEYTDTQYF.

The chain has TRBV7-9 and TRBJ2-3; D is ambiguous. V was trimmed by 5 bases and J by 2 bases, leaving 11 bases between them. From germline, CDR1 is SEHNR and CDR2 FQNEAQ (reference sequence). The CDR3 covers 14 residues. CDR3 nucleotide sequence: TGTGCCAGCAGCCCCTTTATATCCACAGATACGCAGTATTTT. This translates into CASSPFISTDTQYF.

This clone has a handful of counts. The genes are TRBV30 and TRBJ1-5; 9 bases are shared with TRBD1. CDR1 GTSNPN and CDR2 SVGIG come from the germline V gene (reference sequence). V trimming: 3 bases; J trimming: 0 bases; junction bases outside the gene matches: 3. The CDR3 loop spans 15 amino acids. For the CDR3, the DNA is TGTGCCTGGAGGGACAGGGGATATAGCAATCAGCCCCAGCATTTT. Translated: CAWRDRGYSNQPQHF.

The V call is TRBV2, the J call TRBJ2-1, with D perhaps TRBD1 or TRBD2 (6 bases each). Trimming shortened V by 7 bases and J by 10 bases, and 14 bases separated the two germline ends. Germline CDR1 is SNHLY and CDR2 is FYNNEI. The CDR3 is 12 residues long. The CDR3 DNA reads TGTGCCAGCAAAGGGGGGAAGACGGAGCAGTTCTTC. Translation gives CASKGGKTEQFF.

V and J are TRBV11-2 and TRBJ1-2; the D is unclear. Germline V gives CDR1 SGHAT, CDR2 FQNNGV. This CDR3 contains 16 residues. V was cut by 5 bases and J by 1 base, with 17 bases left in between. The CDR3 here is CASSRSDITDNYGYTF. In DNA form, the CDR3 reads TGTGCCAGCAGCCGATCTGACATAACAGATAACTATGGCTACACCTTC.

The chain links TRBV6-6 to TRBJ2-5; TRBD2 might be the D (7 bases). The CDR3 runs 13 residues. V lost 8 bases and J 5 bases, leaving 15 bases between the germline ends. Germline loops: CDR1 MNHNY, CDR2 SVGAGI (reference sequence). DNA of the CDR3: TGTGCCAGCCATACGGGGGGCGGTGAGACCCAGTACTTC. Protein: CASHTGGGETQYF.

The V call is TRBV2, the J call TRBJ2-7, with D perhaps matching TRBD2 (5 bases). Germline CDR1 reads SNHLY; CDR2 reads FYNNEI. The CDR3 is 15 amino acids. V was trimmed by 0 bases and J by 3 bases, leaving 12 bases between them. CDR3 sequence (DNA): TGTGCCAGCAGTGAAGCTCCTGGTGGGAGCTACGAGCAGTACTTC. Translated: CASSEAPGGSYEQYF.

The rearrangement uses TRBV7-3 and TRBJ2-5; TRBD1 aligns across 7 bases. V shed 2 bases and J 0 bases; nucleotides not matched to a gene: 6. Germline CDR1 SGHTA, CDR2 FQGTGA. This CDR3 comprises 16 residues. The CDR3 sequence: CASSLGDREYQETQYF. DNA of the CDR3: TGTGCCAGCAGCTTAGGGGACAGAGAGTACCAAGAGACCCAGTACTTC.

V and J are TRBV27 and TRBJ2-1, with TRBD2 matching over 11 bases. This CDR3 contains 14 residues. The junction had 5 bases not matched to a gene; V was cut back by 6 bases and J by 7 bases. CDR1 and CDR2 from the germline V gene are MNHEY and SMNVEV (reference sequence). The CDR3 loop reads CASRQGTSGNEQFF. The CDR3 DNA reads TGTGCCAGCAGACAAGGGACTAGCGGAAATGAGCAGTTCTTC.

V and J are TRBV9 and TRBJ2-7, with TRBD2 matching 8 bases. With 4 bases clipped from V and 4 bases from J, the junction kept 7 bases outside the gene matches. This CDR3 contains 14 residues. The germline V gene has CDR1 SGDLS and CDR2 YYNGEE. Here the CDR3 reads CASSRGGRGYEQYF. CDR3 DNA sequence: TGTGCCAGCAGCCGCGGGGGGCGGGGATACGAGCAGTACTTC.

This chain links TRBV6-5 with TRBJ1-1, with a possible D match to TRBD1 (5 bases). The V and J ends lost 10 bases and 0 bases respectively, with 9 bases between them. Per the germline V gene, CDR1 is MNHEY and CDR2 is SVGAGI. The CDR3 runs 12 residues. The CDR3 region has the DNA TGTGCCACCGGACAACTGAACACTGAAGCTTTCTTT. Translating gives CATGQLNTEAFF.

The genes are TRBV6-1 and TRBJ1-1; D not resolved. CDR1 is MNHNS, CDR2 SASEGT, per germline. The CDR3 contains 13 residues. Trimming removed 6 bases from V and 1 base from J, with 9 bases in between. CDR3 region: CASRISGNTEAFF. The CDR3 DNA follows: TGTGCCAGCAGGATCTCGGGGAACACTGAAGCTTTCTTT.

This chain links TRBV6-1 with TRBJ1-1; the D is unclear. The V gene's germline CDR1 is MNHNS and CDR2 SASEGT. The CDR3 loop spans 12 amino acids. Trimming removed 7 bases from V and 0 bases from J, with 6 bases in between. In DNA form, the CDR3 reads TGTGCCAGCATTTACATGAACACTGAAGCTTTCTTT. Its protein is CASIYMNTEAFF.